A single sample gave rise to the 5 T cell receptor beta chains below, sequenced in a study of cytomegalovirus exposure and HLA in healthy donors. The study ran its PCR with 60 Vbeta and 13 Jbeta primers. The method was immunoSEQ multiplex PCR; TCRdb's version includes in-frame clones alone and lacks a portion of them. The sample holds under 200,000 clones, roughly 84% seen once. The sample was PBMCs. The receptor source for this set is a man aged 25-40 years in good health and CMV-seronegative.

This clone was counted once. The chain is built from TRBV27 and TRBJ2-5, with 12 bases that match TRBD1. The CDR3 is 16 amino acids. CDR1 is MNHEY, CDR2 SMNVEV, per germline (reference sequence). V lost 6 bases to trimming and J lost 4 bases; unmatched junction nucleotides: 9. The CDR3 nucleotides read TGTGCCAGCAGACCCGGGACAGGGGGCCTGGGAGAGACCCAGTACTTC. Protein: CASRPGTGGLGETQYF.

Points on this clone: This sample also contains other DNA sequences that code for the same CDR3. This chain joins TRBV7-2 and TRBJ1-2, with D tentatively TRBD1 (6 bases). Trimming cost V 5 bases and J 4 bases, with 17 bases left between them. The germline V gene has CDR1 SGHTA and CDR2 FQGNSA. The CDR3 loop spans 15 amino acids. CDR3 sequence: CASSRRARGGYGYTF. CDR3 DNA sequence: TGTGCCAGCAGCCGGCGGGCCAGGGGTGGCTATGGCTACACCTTC. Full variable domain (missing parts from reference TRBV7-2 and TRBJ1-2): GAGVSQSPSNKVTEKGKDVELRCDPISGHTALYWYRQSLGQGLEFLIYFQGNSAPDKSGLPSDRFSAERTGGSVSTLTIQRTQQEDSAVYLCASSRRARGGYGYTFGSGTRLTVV.

CDR3 protein: CSMGHRYNEQFF. DNA for the CDR3: TGCAGCATGGGACACCGATACAATGAGCAGTTCTTC. The rearrangement uses TRBV29-1 and TRBJ2-1; possibly TRBD1 for D (6 bases). There are 12 residues in the CDR3. Trimming shortened V by 8 bases and J by 4 bases, and 12 bases separated the two germline ends. CDR1 SQVTM and CDR2 ANQGSEA come from the germline V gene.

The J gene is TRBJ2-1, the V gene TRBV5-1; 8 bases map to TRBD2. Germline CDR1 SGHRS, CDR2 YFSETQ. The CDR3 consists of 16 residues. V trimming: 0 bases; J trimming: 0 bases; junction bases outside the gene matches: 2. The CDR3 region has the DNA TGCGCCAGCAGCTTGGTAGCGGGGAGCTCCTACAATGAGCAGTTCTTC. As protein: CASSLVAGSSYNEQFF.

The chain links TRBV11-2 to TRBJ2-7; D might be TRBD1 (6 bases). V was pared by 1 base and J by 3 bases, with 19 bases between. The CDR3 runs to 17 residues. Germline V CDR1 and CDR2: SGHAT, FQNNGV. This CDR3 is CASSLGLSPGAFYEQYF. DNA for the CDR3: TGTGCCAGCAGCTTAGGTCTCTCGCCAGGGGCATTCTACGAGCAGTACTTC. The full variable domain, its missing parts supplied by reference TRBV11-2 and TRBJ2-7, is EAGVAQSPRYKIIEKRQSVAFWCNPISGHATLYWYQQILGQGPKLLIQFQNNGVVDDSQLPKDRFSAERLKGVDSTLKIQPAKLEDSAVYLCASSLGLSPGAFYEQYFGPGTRLTVT.